This T cell receptor beta chain appears in the sequencing data of a study of cytomegalovirus exposure and HLA in healthy donors. A note on this clone: Its matching antigen is unknown.

Amplification used 60 Vbeta primers and 13 Jbeta primers. Measured with immunoSEQ multiplex PCR; TCRdb has only the in-frame clones, and not every one. The repertoire holds about 120,000 clones, with over 70% as singletons. The germline V and J ends were trimmed by 3 bases and 4 bases, with 8 bases remaining between them. Germline-derived CDR1 and CDR2 are LNHDA and SQIVND (reference sequence). The CDR3 has 13 amino acids. The study, taken as a whole, reports: A missense DCLRE1C variant was associated with V- and J-gene trimming of TCR beta chains in a later analysis, and an independent cohort replicated the association.

Sequencing input: PBMCs. The chain carries TRBV19 and TRBJ2-3; unclear D gene. This receptor was obtained from a female donor in good health and CMV-seropositive. The CDR3 sequence: CASSIGSPDTQYF. For the CDR3, the DNA is TGTGCCAGTAGTATCGGTTCCCCAGATACGCAGTATTTT.